Described below is a single T cell receptor beta chain sequence and its context. V lost 2 bases and J 5 bases, leaving 15 bases between the germline ends. Per germline, CDR1 SGHTA and CDR2 FQGTGA. This CDR3 comprises 15 residues. This specimen belongs to a study of T cell changes during pregnancy in multiple sclerosis. Clones were read by immunoSEQ multiplex PCR, and TCRdb kept only the in-frame ones, dropping some. Of some 93,000 clones listed, roughly 91% are singletons. The chain combines TRBV7-3 with TRBJ2-5; possibly TRBD2 for D (5 bases). The specimen was peripheral blood, collected after pregnancy. This TCR derives from a female donor in good health, enrolled as a control in a pregnancy study. This CDR3 reads CASSLGGVAGETQYF. Written as DNA, the CDR3 is TGTGCCAGCAGCTTAGGAGGTGTAGCCGGGGAGACCCAGTACTTC.